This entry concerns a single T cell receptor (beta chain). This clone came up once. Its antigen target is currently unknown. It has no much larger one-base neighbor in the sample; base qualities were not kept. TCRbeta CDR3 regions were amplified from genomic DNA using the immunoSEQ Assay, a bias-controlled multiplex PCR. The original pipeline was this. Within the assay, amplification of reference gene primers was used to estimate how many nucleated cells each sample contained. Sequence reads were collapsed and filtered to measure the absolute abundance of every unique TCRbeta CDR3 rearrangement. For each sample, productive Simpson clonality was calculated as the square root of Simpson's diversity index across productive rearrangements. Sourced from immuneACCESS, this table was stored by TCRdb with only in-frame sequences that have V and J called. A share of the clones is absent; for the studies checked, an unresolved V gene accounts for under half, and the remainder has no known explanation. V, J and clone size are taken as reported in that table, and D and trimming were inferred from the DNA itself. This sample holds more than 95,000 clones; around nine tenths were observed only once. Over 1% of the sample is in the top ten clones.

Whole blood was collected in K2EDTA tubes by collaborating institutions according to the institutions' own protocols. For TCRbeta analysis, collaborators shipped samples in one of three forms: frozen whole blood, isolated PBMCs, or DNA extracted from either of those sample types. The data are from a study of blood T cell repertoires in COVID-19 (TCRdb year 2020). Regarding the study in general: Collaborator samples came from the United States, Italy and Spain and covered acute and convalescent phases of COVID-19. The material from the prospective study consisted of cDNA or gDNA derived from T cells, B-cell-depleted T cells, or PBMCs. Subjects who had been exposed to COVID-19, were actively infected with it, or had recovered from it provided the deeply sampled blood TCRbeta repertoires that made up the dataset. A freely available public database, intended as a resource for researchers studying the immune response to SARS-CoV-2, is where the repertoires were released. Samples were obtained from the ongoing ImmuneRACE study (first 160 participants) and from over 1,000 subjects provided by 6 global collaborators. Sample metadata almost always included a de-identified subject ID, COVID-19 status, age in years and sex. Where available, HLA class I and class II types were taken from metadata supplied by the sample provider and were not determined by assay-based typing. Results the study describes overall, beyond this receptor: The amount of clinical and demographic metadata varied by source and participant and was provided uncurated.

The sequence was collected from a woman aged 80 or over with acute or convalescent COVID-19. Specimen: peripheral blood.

The CDR3 region: CASQGQWGNQPQHF. The nucleotide sequence is given as TGTGCCAGCCAGGGACAGTGGGGCAATCAGCCCCAGCATTTT. The chain links TRBV2 with TRBJ1-5; 7 junctional bases match TRBD1. The V end gives up 8 bases and the J end 2 bases, leaving 6 bases in the junction not matched to a gene. The CDR3 covers 14 residues, taking in both the cysteine and the phenylalanine. The CDR3 DNA has 42 bases and is translated from base 1. CDR1 and CDR2 are drawn from the germline V gene: SNHLY, FYNNEI.